The source of this TCR beta chain is a study of regulatory T cells in long-lasting Graves disease. As for the study in general: Patients with persistent Graves' disease had over 5 years of antithyroid drugs and persistent TSH receptor antibodies.

The time point denotes: persistent/refractory GD, antithyroid drugs over 5 years with positive TRAb. From RNA extracted from PBMCs, the TCR library was made. Relying on iRepertoire HTBI primers and Arm-PCR of CDR3 regions, the team built TCR beta libraries. Per the authors' pipeline: The samples included 60 to 65 TRBV and 14 TRBJ segments. TCRdb itself ran the multiplex PCR reads through MiXCR, one entry per CDR3 protein. In this record, the V and J calls reflect TCRdb's handling and not the investigators' own analysis. The sample holds hundreds of thousands of distinct CDR3 sequences, roughly 20% seen once. This clonotype was recorded a few times. Its specificity is unknown. Study-wide results and limits: The study found persistent patients shared more public clonotypes (roughly 2,500) than new patients (over 900).

Germline assignment: CDR1 SGHVS and CDR2 FNYEAQ. This CDR3 is built from 13 residues. V shed 4 bases and J 6 bases; nucleotides not matched to a gene: 3. The origin of this receptor is a female donor with Graves disease. The sample here was peripheral blood mononuclear cells (PBMCs), taken when the disease was refractory, from a patient treated with antithyroid drugs. This sequence joins TRBV7-6 and TRBJ2-7, with 10 bases aligning to TRBD2. This CDR3 reads CASSYRTSGEQYF. In nucleotides, the CDR3 is TGTGCCAGCAGCTATAGGACTAGCGGCGAGCAGTACTTC.